The 18 T cell receptor beta chains below all came from one sample that was sequenced in a study of shared clonotypes between healthy human individuals. TCRdb keeps only in-frame clones here, not all; method: immunoSEQ multiplex PCR. This sample has under 2,500,000 clones; around 95% occur once, and the top ten carry 0.13%. Material for sequencing was naive CD4+ T cells sorted from blood. Subset of the sample: CD45RA+ positively selected. The receptors shown here come from a man younger than 35 in good health.

The V call is TRBV9, the J call TRBJ2-3; TRBD1 might be the D (6 bases). This CDR3 spans 15 amino acids. Germline V gene data show CDR1 as SGDLS and CDR2 as YYNGEE. The V end lost 0 bases, the J end lost 1 base, and 9 bases lay between the germline ends. For the CDR3, the DNA is TGTGCCAGCAGCGTAGACGAGGGGGGCACAGATACGCAGTATTTT. Encoded protein: CASSVDEGGTDTQYF.

Notes on this clone: Within the sample, other DNA sequences also encode this same CDR3. The chain has TRBV4-1 and TRBJ2-3; D is possibly TRBD2 (7 bases). Deletions cut 1 base from V and 2 bases from J, with 10 bases between. This CDR3 is built from 15 residues. Germline V gives CDR1 MGHRA, CDR2 YSYEKL. CDR3 sequence reads: CASSQGRGATDTQYF. DNA of the CDR3: TGCGCCAGCAGCCAAGGCCGGGGGGCCACAGATACGCAGTATTTT.

This clone is a singleton in its sample. This sequence joins TRBV30 and TRBJ2-1; unclear D gene. This CDR3 has 14 residues. Germline CDR1 is GTSNPN and CDR2 is SVGIG (reference sequence). Trimming took off 0 bases at V and 3 bases at J, with 9 bases between the two ends. CDR3 protein: CAWSVTTVYNEQFF. The CDR3, as DNA: TGTGCCTGGAGTGTAACTACCGTCTACAATGAGCAGTTCTTC.

In this sample, this clone turned up many times. This chain links TRBV5-1 with TRBJ1-1; the D gene is possibly TRBD1 (5 bases). The germline V gene encodes CDR1 SGHRS and CDR2 YFSETQ. V shed 5 bases and J shed 0 bases, with 14 bases lying between them. The CDR3 runs to 15 residues. The CDR3 spells CASSPYGTVNTEAFF. The CDR3 nucleotides are TGCGCCAGCAGTCCCTATGGGACGGTGAACACTGAAGCTTTCTTT.

V is TRBV5-1 and J is TRBJ2-1, with 9 bases aligning to TRBD1. Germline V gives CDR1 SGHRS, CDR2 YFSETQ. The CDR3 is 15 amino acids. The ends lost 5 bases at V and 10 bases at J; junction bases unmatched: 13. CDR3 coding DNA: TGCGCCAGCAGACTTACCGGGACAGGGCTTTACGAGCAGTTCTTC. Its translation is CASRLTGTGLYEQFF. Complete variable domain (other parts from reference TRBV5-1 and TRBJ2-1): KAGVTQTPRYLIKTRGQQVTLSCSPISGHRSVSWYQQTPGQGLQFLFEYFSETQRNKGNFPGRFSGRQFSNSRSEMNVSTLELGDSALYLCASRLTGTGLYEQFFGPGTRLTVL.

The chain links TRBV27 to TRBJ1-2; no clear D gene. V lost 6 bases, J lost 0 bases, and 14 bases lay in between. CDR3 length: 15 amino acids. Germline lookup yields CDR1 MNHEY and CDR2 SMNVEV (reference sequence). The CDR3: CASSSSRATNYGYTF. CDR3 nucleotide sequence: TGTGCCAGCAGCTCCTCCCGAGCAACTAACTATGGCTACACCTTC.

The gene calls are TRBV5-4 and TRBJ2-7; D is tentatively TRBD1 or TRBD2 (5 bases each). Germline V CDR1 and CDR2: SGHNT, YYREEE (reference sequence). Trimming cost V 1 base and J 5 bases, with 16 bases left between them. The CDR3 runs to 15 residues. CDR3 amino acids: CASSLPGSLGNEQYF. The CDR3 nucleotides are TGTGCCAGCAGCTTGCCAGGGAGCTTAGGTAACGAGCAGTACTTC.

The chain joins TRBV5-1 to TRBJ1-4, with D maybe TRBD1 (5 bases). Deletions cut 4 bases from V and 3 bases from J, with 13 bases between. From germline, CDR1 is SGHRS and CDR2 YFSETQ. The CDR3 contains 15 residues. The CDR3 protein is CASSHGTEPNEKLFF. CDR3 in DNA: TGCGCCAGCAGCCATGGGACCGAGCCTAATGAAAAACTGTTTTTT. The full variable domain, completed using reference TRBV5-1 and TRBJ1-4, is KAGVTQTPRYLIKTRGQQVTLSCSPISGHRSVSWYQQTPGQGLQFLFEYFSETQRNKGNFPGRFSGRQFSNSRSEMNVSTLELGDSALYLCASSHGTEPNEKLFFGSGTQLSVL.

The chain uses TRBV14 and TRBJ1-5; D is uncertain. The V end was cut by 2 bases, the J end by 3 bases, with 2 bases between. The length of the CDR3 is 12 residues. From germline, CDR1 is SGHDN and CDR2 FVKESK. The CDR3 is CASSQFNQPQHF. CDR3 DNA: TGTGCCAGCAGCCAATTCAATCAGCCCCAGCATTTT.

A note on this clone: Other nucleotide sequences in the sample specify the same CDR3. The rearrangement uses TRBV18 and TRBJ1-1, with D tentatively TRBD1 (5 bases). V shed 2 bases and J shed 0 bases, with 7 bases lying between them. This CDR3 has 14 amino acids. The V gene's germline CDR1 is KGHSH and CDR2 LQKENI. Here the CDR3 DNA reads TGTGCCAGCTCACCAGACAGCATGAACACTGAAGCTTTCTTT. Protein sequence: CASSPDSMNTEAFF.

CDR3 bases: TGTGCCAGCAGCGAGGGACCATTCTCCTACAATGAGCAGTTCTTC. Translated: CASSEGPFSYNEQFF. The chain combines TRBV9 with TRBJ2-1; TRBD1 or TRBD2 may be the D gene (5 bases each). Germline V gene sequence: CDR1 SGDLS, CDR2 YYNGEE. Deletions cut 3 bases from V and 0 bases from J, with 10 bases between. This CDR3 has 15 amino acids.

The chain is built from TRBV29-1 and TRBJ2-3, with a possible D match to TRBD1 (5 bases). The CDR3 has 13 amino acids. V dropped 3 bases and J dropped 2 bases, with 9 bases sitting between them. Germline CDR1 reads SQVTM; CDR2 reads ANQGSEA. CDR3 in amino acids: CSVDAGNTDTQYF. The CDR3 DNA reads TGCAGCGTTGATGCAGGGAACACAGATACGCAGTATTTT.

The rearrangement joins TRBV28 to TRBJ1-5; D is perhaps TRBD1 (5 bases). V lost 8 bases and J 0 bases, leaving 14 bases between the germline ends. There are 15 residues in the CDR3. Germline CDR1 reads MDHEN; CDR2 reads SYDVKM. The CDR3 loop is CASGARGYSNQPQHF. The CDR3 DNA reads as TGTGCCAGCGGGGCAAGGGGCTATAGCAATCAGCCCCAGCATTTT. The complete variable domain, with remaining parts taken from reference TRBV28 and TRBJ1-5, reads DVKVTQSSRYLVKRTGEKVFLECVQDMDHENMFWYRQDPGLGLRLIYFSYDVKMKEKGDIPEGYSVSREKKERFSLILESASTNQTSMYLCASGARGYSNQPQHFGDGTRLSIL.

The rearrangement links TRBV7-2 to TRBJ2-5, with TRBD2 matching 11 bases. J lost 4 bases, V lost 5 bases, and 9 bases had no gene match. This CDR3 spans 16 amino acids. Germline V lookup: CDR1 SGHTA, CDR2 FQGNSA. This CDR3 is CASSTGLAGDGETQYF. The CDR3 DNA reads TGTGCCAGCAGCACCGGACTAGCGGGTGATGGAGAGACCCAGTACTTC.

The rearrangement joins TRBV9 to TRBJ2-1; 7 nucleotides match TRBD1. This CDR3 spans 14 amino acids. From germline, CDR1 is SGDLS and CDR2 YYNGEE. V lost 4 bases to trimming and J lost 3 bases; unmatched junction nucleotides: 4. This CDR3 reads CASSRDSLYNEQFF. CDR3 DNA sequence: TGTGCCAGCAGCCGGGACAGCCTCTACAATGAGCAGTTCTTC.

The J gene is TRBJ1-6, the V gene TRBV5-1; the match to TRBD1 covers 7 bases. Germline lookup yields CDR1 SGHRS and CDR2 YFSETQ. The CDR3 totals 14 residues. J gave up 7 bases and V 4 bases, and 5 bases lay outside the gene matches. The CDR3 DNA follows: TGCGCCAGCAGCCCAGGGGGTGGGAATTCACCCCTCCACTTT. It is translated as CASSPGGGNSPLHF.

This chain connects TRBV5-4 to TRBJ1-6; D remains unclear. Trimming shortened V by 0 bases and J by 0 bases, and 10 bases separated the two germline ends. The CDR3 extends over 17 amino acids. CDR1 SGHNT and CDR2 YYREEE come from the germline V gene (reference sequence). Written as DNA, the CDR3 is TGTGCCAGCAGCTTGGCGGCAACAAGCTCCTATAATTCACCCCTCCACTTT. Its translation is CASSLAATSSYNSPLHF.

This clone showed up just a few times. The rearrangement uses TRBV6-1 and TRBJ1-4, with D perhaps TRBD1 (6 bases). This CDR3 spans 15 amino acids. CDR1 and CDR2 (germline): MNHNS, SASEGT. V was cut by 6 bases and J by 3 bases, with 14 bases left in between. The CDR3 sequence: CASSPSGVANEKLFF. Here the CDR3 DNA reads TGTGCCAGCAGCCCCTCAGGGGTGGCTAATGAAAAACTGTTTTTT.